Following are 19 T cell receptor beta chains from one sample sequenced in a study of PD-1 blockade in classical Hodgkin lymphoma. The table came from immunoSEQ multiplex PCR; TCRdb's copy has only in-frame clones and leaves some out. This table holds 72,000 or so clones, 93% found once. Autologous stem cell transplantation was followed by relapse in every patient, and brentuximab vedotin exposure varied. The starting material was peripheral blood mononuclear cells (PBMCs), obtained at baseline. Source of these receptors: a human donor with classical Hodgkin lymphoma.

The chain recombines TRBV28 with TRBJ2-7, with a possible D match to TRBD1 (5 bases). This CDR3 is built from 19 residues. Trimming stripped 2 bases from V and 0 bases from J, with 23 bases between. Germline V CDR1 and CDR2: MDHEN, SYDVKM. The CDR3: CASSLPSRNRYRFSYEQYF. CDR3 in DNA: TGTGCCAGCAGTTTACCCAGCCGCAACAGGTACCGCTTCTCCTACGAGCAGTACTTC.

The chain links TRBV30 to TRBJ2-3; no firm D call. V was cut by 2 bases and J by 8 bases, with 14 bases left in between. Germline V gene data show CDR1 as GTSNPN and CDR2 as SVGIG (reference sequence). The CDR3 contains 13 residues. The DNA for the CDR3 is TGTGCCTGGAGTACCCCTGGCGGATCTACGCAGTATTTT. This codes for CAWSTPGGSTQYF.

This chain joins TRBV6-4 and TRBJ2-7; the match to TRBD2 covers 8 bases. V lost 6 bases, J lost 1 base, and 5 bases stayed unmatched. The germline V gene has CDR1 MRHNA and CDR2 SNTAGT. CDR3 size: 14 residues. In nucleotides, the CDR3 is TGTGCCAGCAGAAGAGCGGGAGAATCCTACGAGCAGTACTTC. Protein: CASRRAGESYEQYF.

This chain links TRBV6-6 with TRBJ2-3; D might be TRBD2 (6 bases). The germline V gene has CDR1 MNHNY and CDR2 SVGAGI (reference sequence). CDR3 length: 14 residues. V was shortened by 4 bases and J by 6 bases, with 14 bases between the two germline ends. The chain's CDR3 is CASSLLGLTDTQYF. CDR3 DNA sequence: TGTGCCAGCAGTTTATTGGGACTGACGGATACGCAGTATTTT.

CDR3 DNA: TGTGCCAGCTCCTCTTCGGACCGAATGAACACTGAAGCTTTCTTT. This codes for CASSSSDRMNTEAFF. The chain carries TRBV18 and TRBJ1-1; D ambiguous. The germline CDR1 and CDR2 sequences are KGHSH and LQKENI. V was trimmed by 6 bases and J by 0 bases, leaving 14 bases between them. The CDR3 sequence is 15 residues long.

This clone was counted between two and nine times. The rearrangement joins TRBV27 to TRBJ2-5, with D uncertain. This CDR3 is built from 15 residues. Germline CDR1 reads MNHEY; CDR2 reads SMNVEV (reference sequence). Trimming removed 4 bases at V and 5 bases at J, with 17 bases between. The CDR3 here is CASSSRSRLRETQYF. The CDR3 DNA sequence: TGTGCCAGCAGTTCCCGATCCCGGCTACGGGAGACCCAGTACTTC.

This clone has a handful of counts. The rearrangement joins TRBV11-1 to TRBJ1-3; unclear D gene. From germline, CDR1 is SGHAT and CDR2 FQDESV (reference sequence). V was shortened by 2 bases and J by 0 bases, with 8 bases between the two germline ends. The CDR3 contains 15 residues. The CDR3 DNA is TGTGCCAGCAGCTTAAGTCTGAACTCTGGAAACACCATATATTTT. This sequence encodes CASSLSLNSGNTIYF.

There are a few counts of this clone. The chain uses TRBV28 and TRBJ2-7; 10 nucleotides align to TRBD2. Trimming at V came to 5 bases and at J to 7 bases, leaving 11 bases not matched to a gene. The CDR3 has 15 residues. The V gene's germline CDR1 is MDHEN and CDR2 SYDVKM. CDR3 loop: CASSAPSGSVREQYF. In DNA, the CDR3 is TGTGCCAGCAGTGCTCCTAGCGGGAGTGTGAGGGAGCAGTACTTC.

The chain employs TRBV10-3 and TRBJ2-5; 13 bases are shared with TRBD2. This CDR3 region has 18 residues. The germline gives CDR1 ENHRY, CDR2 SYGVKD. After removal of 0 bases from V and 1 base from J, the junction contained 5 bases not matched to a gene. This CDR3 is CAISESKLAGGRQETQYF. DNA of the CDR3: TGTGCCATCAGTGAGTCTAAACTAGCGGGAGGGCGCCAAGAGACCCAGTACTTC.

V is TRBV28 and J is TRBJ2-3; TRBD2 matches 14 bases. The ends lost 5 bases at V and 7 bases at J; junction bases unmatched: 8. Germline V gives CDR1 MDHEN, CDR2 SYDVKM. This CDR3 is 16 amino acids long. CDR3 sequence reads: CASSPPGTSGSNTQYF. For the CDR3, the DNA is TGTGCCAGCAGTCCCCCTGGGACTAGCGGGAGCAATACGCAGTATTTT. The full variable domain, with the rest looked up from reference TRBV28 and TRBJ2-3, is DVKVTQSSRYLVKRTGEKVFLECVQDMDHENMFWYRQDPGLGLRLIYFSYDVKMKEKGDIPEGYSVSREKKERFSLILESASTNQTSMYLCASSPPGTSGSNTQYFGPGTRLTVL.

The chain combines TRBV20-1 with TRBJ2-1; D gene ambiguous. The germline V gene has CDR1 DFQATT and CDR2 SNEGSKA (reference sequence). The CDR3 consists of 11 residues. Trimming took 2 bases from V and 10 from J, leaving 9 bases between them. CDR3 region: CSARLRPEQFF. The CDR3 region has the DNA TGCAGTGCTAGACTTAGACCCGAGCAGTTCTTC.

This chain uses TRBV27 with TRBJ2-7; D is ambiguous. The V gene's germline CDR1 is MNHEY and CDR2 SMNVEV (reference sequence). V lost 3 bases to trimming and J lost 0 bases, with 9 bases between them. CDR3 length: 14 amino acids. The chain's CDR3 is CASSFTPSSYEQYF. For the CDR3, the DNA is TGTGCCAGCAGTTTTACTCCTAGCTCCTACGAGCAGTACTTC.

The rearrangement uses TRBV19 and TRBJ2-5; the D is unclear. Germline CDR1 is LNHDA and CDR2 is SQIVND (reference sequence). CDR3 size: 14 residues. The V end lost 2 bases, the J end lost 2 bases, and 9 bases lay between the germline ends. CDR3 sequence: CASSINAGQETQYF. CDR3 nucleotides: TGTGCCAGTAGTATAAACGCAGGACAAGAGACCCAGTACTTC.

The table lists this clone with a count of one. The V gene is TRBV6-1, the J gene TRBJ2-7; 7 positions agree with TRBD2. Germline CDR1 reads MNHNS; CDR2 reads SASEGT. The CDR3 loop spans 13 amino acids. V was pared by 0 bases and J by 7 bases, with 3 bases of the junction left unmatched. CDR3 protein: CASSEARGGEQYF. The CDR3 nucleotides are TGTGCCAGCAGTGAAGCAAGGGGAGGGGAGCAGTACTTC.

The chain uses TRBV7-9 and TRBJ2-2; 10 nucleotides match TRBD2. The V gene's germline CDR1 is SEHNR and CDR2 FQNEAQ (reference sequence). The V and J ends lost 4 bases and 5 bases, in that order; junction bases with no gene match: 13. CDR3 length equals 18 residues. The CDR3 coding sequence is TGTGCCAGCAGCTATTCCTCACCAGGGGGACTAGCGACCGGGGAGCTGTTTTTT. Amino acid sequence: CASSYSSPGGLATGELFF.

V usage is TRBV2 and J usage is TRBJ1-1; tentative D call: TRBD1 (5 bases). Trimming took off 10 bases at V and 1 base at J, with 10 bases between the two ends. Germline CDR1 reads SNHLY; CDR2 reads FYNNEI. This CDR3 spans 12 amino acids. The CDR3 DNA follows: TGTGCCACGGGACGCGCGAACACTGAAGCTTTCTTT. Translating it yields CATGRANTEAFF.

J is TRBJ2-7 and V is TRBV7-9; 9 bases map to TRBD2. The CDR3 sequence is 14 residues long. Germline CDR1 SEHNR, CDR2 FQNEAQ (reference sequence). V shed 7 bases and J 3 bases; nucleotides not matched to a gene: 7. CDR3 bases: TGTGCCAGCACTTATAGCGGGGGCAACTACGAGCAGTACTTC. Amino acids: CASTYSGGNYEQYF.

V usage is TRBV28 and J usage is TRBJ1-1; the D is unclear. The CDR3 has 12 residues. Germline values: CDR1 MDHEN, CDR2 SYDVKM. Trimming took off 8 bases at V and 0 bases at J, with 7 bases between the two ends. CDR3 coding DNA: TGTGCCAGCCTAGGAATGAACACTGAAGCTTTCTTT. It yields the protein CASLGMNTEAFF.

In its sample, this clone was seen a few times. The genes are TRBV5-1 and TRBJ1-4, with no clear D. The CDR3 is made up of 14 amino acids. Germline loops: CDR1 SGHRS, CDR2 YFSETQ. Between the trimmed V and J ends, which lost 5 bases and 8 bases, there was a span of 16 bases. The CDR3 here is CASSLGRLEEKLFF. The DNA of the CDR3 is TGCGCCAGCAGTCTTGGGAGGTTGGAAGAAAAACTGTTTTTT. The variable domain in full, with the rest retrieved from reference TRBV5-1 and TRBJ1-4, is KAGVTQTPRYLIKTRGQQVTLSCSPISGHRSVSWYQQTPGQGLQFLFEYFSETQRNKGNFPGRFSGRQFSNSRSEMNVSTLELGDSALYLCASSLGRLEEKLFFGSGTQLSVL.